What follows are 22 T cell receptor beta chains derived from one specimen sequenced in a study of shared clonotypes between healthy human individuals. The method was immunoSEQ multiplex PCR; TCRdb's version includes in-frame clones alone and lacks a portion of them. The sample has about 530,000 clones; almost 80% are singletons. Sequencing was done on a sample of PBMCs. These receptors came from a woman in her thirties or forties in good health. Some clones in this sample may be carry-over from other donors' samples.

The genes are TRBV9 and TRBJ2-5; TRBD2 aligns across 7 bases. Trimming cost V 4 bases and J 0 bases; bases outside gene matches: 12. The CDR3 spans 17 residues. CDR1 is SGDLS and CDR2 is YYNGEE in the germline V gene. This CDR3 is CASSQSGAVGYQETQYF. The CDR3 region has the DNA TGTGCCAGCAGCCAAAGCGGGGCGGTGGGGTACCAAGAGACCCAGTACTTC.

This CDR3 is CASRPGTGGYEQYF. The CDR3 DNA sequence: TGTGCCAGCAGACCCGGGACAGGGGGTTACGAGCAGTACTTC. This sequence joins TRBV6-1 and TRBJ2-7, with 11 nucleotides matching TRBD1. This CDR3 region has 14 residues. Germline V gives CDR1 MNHNS, CDR2 SASEGT. Trimming cost V 6 bases and J 4 bases; bases outside gene matches: 5.

The chain links TRBV5-6 to TRBJ1-1; D is perhaps TRBD1 (6 bases). The CDR3 extends over 14 amino acids. Germline values: CDR1 SGHDT, CDR2 YYEEEE. The germline V and J ends were trimmed by 0 bases and 5 bases, with 11 bases remaining between them. DNA for the CDR3: TGTGCCAGCAGCTTGGAACAGGGCCTAACTGAAGCTTTCTTT. Translated: CASSLEQGLTEAFF.

V is TRBV6-5 and J is TRBJ1-2; D call uncertain. There are 14 residues in the CDR3. V was clipped by 5 bases and J by 2 bases, with 12 bases between them. Germline assignment: CDR1 MNHEY and CDR2 SVGAGI. CDR3 nucleotide sequence: TGTGCCAGCAGTCTCACAACCCGGAACTATGGCTACACCTTC. Translating gives CASSLTTRNYGYTF.

The CDR3 region has the DNA TGTGCCATCAGTGAGGCTAGCGGAGGCACAGATACGCAGTATTTT. Its protein is CAISEASGGTDTQYF. The V and J genes are TRBV10-3 and TRBJ2-3; TRBD2 aligns across 7 bases. The CDR3 extends over 15 amino acids. Germline assignment: CDR1 ENHRY and CDR2 SYGVKD. Germline trimming cut 2 bases from V and 1 base from J; bases unmatched to any gene: 3.

This chain joins TRBV6-6 and TRBJ2-2; maybe TRBD1 (6 bases). Between the trimmed V and J ends, which lost 0 bases and 3 bases, there was a span of 11 bases. There are 16 residues in the CDR3. Per the germline V gene, CDR1 is MNHNY and CDR2 is SVGAGI (reference sequence). The CDR3 here is CASSYSPRTDTGELFF. The CDR3 bases are TGTGCCAGCAGTTACTCGCCGCGGACAGACACCGGGGAGCTGTTTTTT.

This chain joins TRBV18 and TRBJ2-7; TRBD2 agrees at 9 bases. Germline values: CDR1 KGHSH, CDR2 LQKENI. Trimming removed 2 bases from V and 3 bases from J; junction bases left unmatched: 5. The CDR3 is 15 residues long. The CDR3, as DNA: TGTGCCAGCTCACCAACGGCGGGAGGGGACTACGAGCAGTACTTC. Amino acid sequence: CASSPTAGGDYEQYF.

The V call is TRBV5-4, the J call TRBJ2-7; no firm D call. Germline V gene sequence: CDR1 SGHNT, CDR2 YYREEE (reference sequence). V lost 0 bases to trimming and J lost 3 bases, with 7 bases between them. This CDR3 region has 13 residues. The chain's CDR3 is CASSLERFYEQYF. The CDR3 DNA is TGTGCCAGCAGCTTGGAACGATTCTACGAGCAGTACTTC.

This chain links TRBV11-2 with TRBJ2-5; TRBD2 matches at 9 bases. CDR3 size: 15 residues. Germline lookup yields CDR1 SGHAT and CDR2 FQNNGV. V lost 3 bases and J lost 5; bases outside the gene matches: 7. CDR3 amino acids: CASSFSSSGIETQYF. As DNA, the CDR3 is TGTGCCAGCAGCTTTAGTTCTAGCGGGATTGAGACCCAGTACTTC.

The chain employs TRBV15 and TRBJ1-1; tentatively, D is TRBD1 (6 bases). V lost 0 bases and J lost 4, with 12 bases in between. CDR1 and CDR2 from the germline V gene are LNHNV and YYDKDF (reference sequence). The CDR3 has 15 amino acids. CDR3 nucleotides: TGTGCCACCAGCAGAGATATGGGGGCCGCCACTGAAGCTTTCTTT. It translates to CATSRDMGAATEAFF.

This clone has just a few counts. V gene TRBV19 combines with J gene TRBJ1-5; 10 positions match TRBD1. Losses at the gene ends were 3 bases for V and 6 bases for J; bases not matched to a gene: 5. This CDR3 contains 15 residues. From germline, CDR1 is LNHDA and CDR2 SQIVND (reference sequence). The CDR3 DNA sequence: TGTGCCAGTAGTATGAGACAGGGGGCCGGTCAGCCCCAGCATTTT. Translated: CASSMRQGAGQPQHF. The whole variable domain, filled in from reference TRBV19 and TRBJ1-5, reads DGGITQSPKYLFRKEGQNVTLSCEQNLNHDAMYWYRQDPGQGLRLIYYSQIVNDFQKGDIAEGYSVSREKKESFPLTVTSAQKNPTAFYLCASSMRQGAGQPQHFGDGTRLSIL.

This clone occurred many times. J is TRBJ1-2 and V is TRBV19; TRBD1 matches at 8 bases. Germline loops: CDR1 LNHDA, CDR2 SQIVND (reference sequence). The CDR3 extends over 15 amino acids. V shed 4 bases and J 0 bases; nucleotides not matched to a gene: 4. The CDR3 loop is CASSRGQATNYGYTF. In nucleotides, the CDR3 is TGTGCCAGTAGTAGGGGACAGGCAACTAACTATGGCTACACCTTC.

The chain carries TRBV5-4 and TRBJ2-5, with D unresolved. Germline V gene lookup returns CDR1 SGHNT and CDR2 YYREEE (reference sequence). V was shortened by 4 bases and J by 7 bases, with 20 bases between the two germline ends. The CDR3 sequence is 15 residues long. The DNA of the CDR3 is TGTGCCAGCAGCCCCGATCAGCAGTCAGTTACGACCCAGTACTTC. Amino acid sequence: CASSPDQQSVTTQYF.

This clone was seen a few times. The V call is TRBV5-4, the J call TRBJ1-1, with a possible D match to TRBD1 (6 bases). The CDR3 is made up of 13 amino acids. CDR1 and CDR2 (germline): SGHNT, YYREEE (reference sequence). Trimming stripped 4 bases from V and 8 bases from J, with 15 bases between. CDR3 in DNA: TGTGCCAGCAGCCACGACAGGAATATCGAAGCTTTCTTT. It encodes CASSHDRNIEAFF.

The rearrangement uses TRBV9 and TRBJ2-1; D is unresolved. Trimming pared 0 bases from V and 2 bases from J, leaving 9 bases between. This CDR3 contains 15 residues. Germline CDR1 SGDLS, CDR2 YYNGEE. The CDR3 DNA reads as TGTGCCAGCAGCGTAGAGGTACCCCCCTACAATGAGCAGTTCTTC. The encoded protein is CASSVEVPPYNEQFF.

The chain is built from TRBV5-1 and TRBJ2-5; D remains ambiguous. Germline V gives CDR1 SGHRS, CDR2 YFSETQ. The length of the CDR3 is 12 residues. V dropped 4 bases and J dropped 1 base, with 5 bases sitting between them. CDR3 residues: CASSQTQETQYF. The CDR3, as DNA: TGCGCCAGCAGCCAGACCCAAGAGACCCAGTACTTC.

This clone was recorded once. The rearrangement uses TRBV7-9 and TRBJ2-7, with D tentatively TRBD2 (5 bases). Germline CDR1 and CDR2: SEHNR and FQNEAQ (reference sequence). CDR3 size: 13 residues. V lost 1 base and J 7 bases, leaving 11 bases between the germline ends. The CDR3 DNA is TGTGCCAGCAGCTTAGACATCCGAGGGGAGCAGTACTTC. It yields the protein CASSLDIRGEQYF. Drawing the rest from reference TRBV7-9 and TRBJ2-7, the complete variable domain is DTGVSQNPRHKITKRGQNVTFRCDPISEHNRLYWYRQTLGQGPEFLTYFQNEAQLEKSRLLSDRFSAERPKGSFSTLEIQRTEQGDSAMYLCASSLDIRGEQYFGPGTRLTVT.

The sample holds one count of this clone. The chain links TRBV5-1 to TRBJ2-3; 7 bases are shared with TRBD2. Germline CDR1 and CDR2: SGHRS and YFSETQ. This CDR3 has 16 residues. Unmatched junction bases numbered 10, after V lost 0 bases and J lost 6 bases. CDR3 protein: CASSLEAGAGMDTQYF. DNA for the CDR3: TGCGCCAGCAGCTTGGAAGCCGGAGCGGGAATGGATACGCAGTATTTT. Complete variable domain (other parts from reference TRBV5-1 and TRBJ2-3): KAGVTQTPRYLIKTRGQQVTLSCSPISGHRSVSWYQQTPGQGLQFLFEYFSETQRNKGNFPGRFSGRQFSNSRSEMNVSTLELGDSALYLCASSLEAGAGMDTQYFGPGTRLTVL.

The chain recombines TRBV28 with TRBJ2-5, with TRBD1 matching over 7 bases. V lost 4 bases to trimming and J lost 5 bases; unmatched junction nucleotides: 7. Germline CDR1 reads MDHEN; CDR2 reads SYDVKM. CDR3 size: 14 residues. The CDR3 region has the DNA TGTGCCAGCAGTTCTGCGGACAGGAAGGAGACCCAGTACTTC. It codes for CASSSADRKETQYF.

The chain combines TRBV19 with TRBJ2-3, with unresolved D. This CDR3 spans 16 amino acids. Trimming left V 5 bases short and J 0 bases short, with 15 bases between. Germline lookup yields CDR1 LNHDA and CDR2 SQIVND (reference sequence). CDR3 sequence (DNA): TGTGCCAGTAGTCCCCGGTGGGTAGCTAGCACAGATACGCAGTATTTT. It yields the protein CASSPRWVASTDTQYF. The whole variable domain, remainder taken from reference TRBV19 and TRBJ2-3, is DGGITQSPKYLFRKEGQNVTLSCEQNLNHDAMYWYRQDPGQGLRLIYYSQIVNDFQKGDIAEGYSVSREKKESFPLTVTSAQKNPTAFYLCASSPRWVASTDTQYFGPGTRLTVL.

The chain links TRBV7-2 to TRBJ2-7, with TRBD2 matching over 11 bases. Trimming cost V 4 bases and J 6 bases; bases outside gene matches: 8. The CDR3 runs 15 residues. CDR1 is SGHTA and CDR2 is FQGNSA in the germline V gene. The DNA of the CDR3 is TGTGCCAGCAGCTATACTAGCGGGAGTGGTGCCGAGCAGTACTTC. Translated: CASSYTSGSGAEQYF.

The chain carries TRBV5-6 and TRBJ2-7; perhaps TRBD2 as D (5 bases). Trimming took off 3 bases at V and 6 bases at J, with 19 bases between the two ends. Germline CDR1 SGHDT, CDR2 YYEEEE. The CDR3 sequence is 15 residues long. The DNA for the CDR3 is TGTGCCAGCAGCTACGGGTCCCTGGGCGGAGGCGAGCAGTACTTC. Its translation is CASSYGSLGGGEQYF. The full variable domain, rest sourced from reference TRBV5-6 and TRBJ2-7, is DAGVTQSPTHLIKTRGQQVTLRCSPKSGHDTVSWYQQALGQGPQFIFQYYEEEERQRGNFPDRFSGHQFPNYSSELNVNALLLGDSALYLCASSYGSLGGGEQYFGPGTRLTVT.